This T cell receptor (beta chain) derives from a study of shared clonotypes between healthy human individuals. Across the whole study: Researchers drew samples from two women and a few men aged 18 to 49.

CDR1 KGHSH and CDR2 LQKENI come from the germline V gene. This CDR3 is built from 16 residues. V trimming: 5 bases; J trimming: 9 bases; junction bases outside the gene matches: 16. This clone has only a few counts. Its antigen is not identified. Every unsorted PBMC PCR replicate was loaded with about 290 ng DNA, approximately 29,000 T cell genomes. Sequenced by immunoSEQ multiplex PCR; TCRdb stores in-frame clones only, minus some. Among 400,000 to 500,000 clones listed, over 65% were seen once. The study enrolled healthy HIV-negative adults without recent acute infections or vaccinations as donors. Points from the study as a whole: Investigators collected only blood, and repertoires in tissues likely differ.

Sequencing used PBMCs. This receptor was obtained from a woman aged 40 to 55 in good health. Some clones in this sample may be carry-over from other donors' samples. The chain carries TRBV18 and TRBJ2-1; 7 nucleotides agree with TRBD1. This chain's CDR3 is CASSFQEAGGSGEQFF. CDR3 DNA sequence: TGTGCCAGCTCATTTCAGGAGGCAGGGGGTAGTGGTGAGCAGTTCTTC.